Detailed here is one TCR beta chain. Its cognate antigen is unknown. PCR used 60 Vbeta primers and 13 Jbeta primers. Assay used: immunoSEQ multiplex PCR; TCRdb lists only in-frame clones, some missing. The profile covers about 200,000 clones, with approximately 85% appearing a single time and about 2.6% taken by the ten largest. V was clipped by 4 bases and J by 4 bases, with 11 bases between them. CDR3 size: 14 residues. Germline values: CDR1 SNHLY, CDR2 FYNNEI. This entry comes from a study of cytomegalovirus exposure and HLA in healthy donors. Study findings and constraints: A missense DCLRE1C variant was associated with V- and J-gene trimming of TCR beta chains in a later analysis, and an independent cohort replicated the association. In vitro work confirmed that a few CMV-associated chains recognize CMV antigens. Follow-up analysis found HLA locus-dependent TCR association rates, highest for DRB1 and lowest for HLA-C. TCR sequences were mostly rare, though some public TCRs occurred in many donors.

Sequencing input: PBMCs. The receptor was isolated from a woman between 35 and 50 years old in good health and CMV-seronegative. The genes are TRBV2 and TRBJ1-3; D ambiguous. CDR3 DNA: TGTGCCAGCAGTGGACCGGGAGCCGGAAACACCATATATTTT. It encodes CASSGPGAGNTIYF.